A single sample is the source of the 20 T cell receptor beta chains below, sequenced in a study of blood T cell repertoires in COVID-19. The data were produced by immunoSEQ multiplex PCR, yet TCRdb's version contains in-frame clones alone and is incomplete. The table has approximately 150,000 clones, roughly 88% seen once; the top ten hold around 9.6%. Source material: peripheral blood. All receptors come from a man between 60 and 75 years old with active or convalescent COVID-19.

This chain uses TRBV3-1 (or the pseudogene TRBV3-2) with TRBJ2-7; a possible D gene is TRBD1 (6 bases). With 5 bases removed from V and 3 bases from J, the gap between germline ends came to 11 bases. The length of the CDR3 is 13 residues. In germline, CDR1 is LGHDT, CDR2 YNNKEL (reference sequence). The CDR3 region has the DNA TGTGCCAGCAGCAAGGGACACGACTACGAGCAGTACTTC. This encodes CASSKGHDYEQYF.

This CDR3 is CASSPGANSYEQYF. The CDR3 DNA follows: TGTGCCAGCAGCCCAGGGGCAAACTCCTACGAGCAGTACTTC. The chain combines TRBV3-1 (or the pseudogene TRBV3-2) with TRBJ2-7, with D possibly matching TRBD1 (6 bases). This CDR3 has 14 residues. Trimming cost V 4 bases and J 0 bases, with 10 bases left between them. CDR1 and CDR2 from the germline V gene are LGHDT and YNNKEL (reference sequence).

The J gene is TRBJ2-1, the V gene TRBV5-1; 8 nucleotides line up with TRBD2. Germline V lookup: CDR1 SGHRS, CDR2 YFSETQ. The length of the CDR3 is 15 residues. J lost 2 bases, V lost 1 base, and 2 bases had no gene match. In DNA, the CDR3 is TGCGCCAGCAGCTTGACACTAGCGGCCTACAATGAGCAGTTCTTC. Amino acids: CASSLTLAAYNEQFF.

V is TRBV2 and J is TRBJ2-5, with 7 bases lining up with TRBD1. The V gene's germline CDR1 is SNHLY and CDR2 FYNNEI. V lost 7 bases to trimming and J lost 7 bases; unmatched junction nucleotides: 15. The CDR3 totals 15 residues. CDR3 protein: CASNTGQPRIGTQYF. CDR3 in DNA: TGTGCCAGCAACACGGGACAGCCACGGATTGGGACCCAGTACTTC.

The sample holds a few counts of this clone. The chain uses TRBV6-6 and TRBJ1-4, with 7 bases fitting TRBD1. CDR3 length: 14 amino acids. Germline V lookup: CDR1 MNHNY, CDR2 SVGAGI (reference sequence). The V and J ends lost 7 bases and 4 bases, in that order; junction bases with no gene match: 6. CDR3 bases: TGTGCCAGCACCCGGACAGGTGATAATGAAAAACTGTTTTTT. Encoded protein: CASTRTGDNEKLFF.

The CDR3 DNA follows: TGTGCCAGCTCAAAAATCGTCGGGACAGGAGGGACCGGGGAGCTGTTTTTT. Protein product: CASSKIVGTGGTGELFF. J is TRBJ2-2 and V is TRBV18; 8 nucleotides align to TRBD1. Germline CDR1 reads KGHSH; CDR2 reads LQKENI. This CDR3 has 17 amino acids. Trimming cost V 5 bases and J 5 bases; bases outside gene matches: 13.

The V and J genes are TRBV19 and TRBJ2-1; weak D call: TRBD1 (5 bases). This CDR3 region has 14 residues. Germline V lookup: CDR1 LNHDA, CDR2 SQIVND (reference sequence). V shed 3 bases and J shed 4 bases, with 10 bases lying between them. CDR3 residues: CASSMTAIYNEQFF. Written as DNA, the CDR3 is TGTGCCAGTAGTATGACAGCTATTTACAATGAGCAGTTCTTC.

The CDR3 loop reads CSASSGLASLNEQFF. The DNA of the CDR3 is TGCAGTGCTAGTTCCGGACTAGCGTCTCTCAATGAGCAGTTCTTC. The V gene is TRBV20-1, the J gene TRBJ2-1; 9 bases align to TRBD2. The trim removed 3 bases at V and 6 bases at J, leaving 9 bases unmatched. The germline CDR1 and CDR2 sequences are DFQATT and SNEGSKA (reference sequence). The CDR3 is 15 residues long.

This clone was detected only a few times. The rearrangement links TRBV7-2 to TRBJ1-1, with unresolved D. V was shortened by 5 bases and J by 0 bases, with 10 bases between the two germline ends. CDR1 is SGHTA, CDR2 FQGNSA, per germline. There are 14 residues in the CDR3. CDR3 loop: CASSKQILNTEAFF. The CDR3 DNA reads as TGTGCCAGCAGCAAACAGATATTGAACACTGAAGCTTTCTTT.

The chain uses TRBV25-1 and TRBJ2-5; 8 bases fit TRBD1. There are 15 residues in the CDR3. Losses at the gene ends were 0 bases for V and 5 bases for J; bases not matched to a gene: 5. Germline assignment: CDR1 MGHDK and CDR2 SYGVNS. DNA for the CDR3: TGTGCCAGCAGTGAATATGACAGGGGCTGGGAGACCCAGTACTTC. It translates to CASSEYDRGWETQYF. Full variable domain (outside the CDR3, taken from reference TRBV25-1 and TRBJ2-5): EADIYQTPRYLVIGTGKKITLECSQTMGHDKMYWYQQDPGMELHLIHYSYGVNSTEKGDLSSESTVSRIRTEHFPLTLESARPSHTSQYLCASSEYDRGWETQYFGPGTRLLVL.

The rearrangement uses TRBV6-2 or TRBV6-3 and TRBJ1-5, with 9 bases identical to TRBD1. This CDR3 is 18 amino acids long. Looked up from germline, CDR1 is MNHEY and CDR2 is SVGEGT. J lost 2 bases, V lost 5 bases, and 13 bases had no gene match. This chain's CDR3 is CASSATGTGYGGNQPQHF. CDR3 nucleotides: TGTGCCAGCAGTGCAACTGGGACAGGGTACGGAGGCAATCAGCCCCAGCATTTT.

In this sample, this clone turned up a few times. The chain is built from TRBV6-5 and TRBJ1-1, with 7 bases fitting TRBD1. Losses at the gene ends were 2 bases for V and 6 bases for J; bases not matched to a gene: 6. The CDR3 runs to 14 residues. Germline V gene lookup returns CDR1 MNHEY and CDR2 SVGAGI. In nucleotides, the CDR3 is TGTGCCAGCAGTTACGGTCGCCAGGGGGCTGAAGCTTTCTTT. This codes for CASSYGRQGAEAFF.

The gene calls are TRBV4-3 and TRBJ1-1; TRBD1 matches 8 bases. Unmatched junction bases numbered 10, after V lost 2 bases and J lost 8 bases. CDR1 is LGHNA and CDR2 is YSLEER in the germline V gene. There are 15 residues in the CDR3. DNA for the CDR3: TGCGCCAGCAGCCAAATTGGACAGGGCGCATCCGAAGCTTTCTTT. The encoded protein is CASSQIGQGASEAFF.

V is TRBV19 and J is TRBJ1-6; TRBD1 is a possible D gene (5 bases). The V gene's germline CDR1 is LNHDA and CDR2 SQIVND (reference sequence). The CDR3 runs 14 residues. V was clipped by 7 bases and J by 8 bases, with 15 bases between them. CDR3 in amino acids: CASNGGTFHSPLHF. For the CDR3, the DNA is TGTGCCAGTAATGGCGGGACTTTTCATTCACCCCTCCACTTT.

V and J are TRBV7-2 and TRBJ2-3; 7 nucleotides match TRBD1. The J segment lost 3 bases and the V segment lost 6 bases, leaving 9 bases of the junction unmatched. The V gene's germline CDR1 is SGHTA and CDR2 FQGNSA. This CDR3 spans 15 amino acids. CDR3 sequence (DNA): TGTGCCAGCAGATTTGAGGGGGCTTCGACAGATACGCAGTATTTT. Protein product: CASRFEGASTDTQYF.

In DNA, the CDR3 is TGTGCCAGCGGGAGGGTTCAGACTGAAGCTTTCTTT. As protein: CASGRVQTEAFF. The V call is TRBV6-5, the J call TRBJ1-1; D remains unclear. The CDR3 covers 12 residues. Germline V gene lookup returns CDR1 MNHEY and CDR2 SVGAGI. Trimming removed 8 bases from V and 5 bases from J, with 12 bases in between.

Here the CDR3 DNA reads TGCGCCAGCAGCCCCGGGACAGGGTGGGAGCAGTACGTC. This translates into CASSPGTGWEQYV. This chain links TRBV5-1 with TRBJ2-7, with 9 positions matching TRBD1. This CDR3 is built from 13 residues. Germline V gives CDR1 SGHRS, CDR2 YFSETQ. J was trimmed by 7 bases and V by 4 bases; bases with no gene match: 6.

Only a few counts were recorded for this clone. The chain employs TRBV4-1 and TRBJ2-1, with TRBD1 matching over 7 bases. Germline values: CDR1 MGHRA, CDR2 YSYEKL. The trim removed 3 bases at V and 2 bases at J, leaving 7 bases unmatched. This CDR3 spans 16 amino acids. The CDR3: CASSHGWTGTYNEQFF. The DNA of the CDR3 is TGCGCCAGCAGCCACGGATGGACAGGTACCTACAATGAGCAGTTCTTC.

This clone was counted once. The rearrangement uses TRBV6-5 and TRBJ1-5; TRBD1 might be the D (5 bases). The CDR3 has 14 residues. V was cut by 8 bases and J by 8 bases, with 19 bases left in between. Germline assignment: CDR1 MNHEY and CDR2 SVGAGI. This chain's CDR3 is CASARWGDLEPQHF. As DNA, the CDR3 is TGTGCCAGCGCCCGTTGGGGGGATCTGGAGCCCCAGCATTTT.

The genes are TRBV7-9 and TRBJ1-4; no clear D gene. CDR3 length: 14 residues. V shed 5 bases and J shed 0 bases, with 7 bases lying between them. The germline CDR1 and CDR2 sequences are SEHNR and FQNEAQ (reference sequence). CDR3 in DNA: TGTGCCAGCAGCCGAGAGGCAACTAATGAAAAACTGTTTTTT. Translating gives CASSREATNEKLFF.